Below, 4 T cell receptor beta chains from the same sample are listed, as sequenced in a study of blood T cell repertoires in COVID-19. Here immunoSEQ multiplex PCR was the method, and the copy in TCRdb shows in-frame clones only, minus some. The data hold about 120,000 clones, with 85% observed a single time. Sequencing used peripheral blood. These receptors were obtained from a human donor in a cohort sampled during active COVID-19.

The chain joins TRBV6-2 or TRBV6-3 to TRBJ2-1; 9 bases match TRBD2. The CDR3 consists of 17 residues. The germline V gene has CDR1 MNHEY and CDR2 SVGEGT. Trimming took 6 bases from V and 7 from J; bases not matched to a gene: 16. CDR3 amino acids: CASSSRSGGTPGNEQFF. CDR3 sequence (DNA): TGTGCCAGCAGCTCCCGTAGCGGGGGAACCCCGGGGAATGAGCAGTTCTTC.

V is TRBV6-5 and J is TRBJ1-3; D is unclear. The germline V gene has CDR1 MNHEY and CDR2 SVGAGI. V lost 4 bases, J lost 0 bases, and 10 bases lay in between. The length of the CDR3 is 15 residues. In nucleotides, the CDR3 is TGTGCCAGCAGTTCGCCGGGGAGCTCTGGAAACACCATATATTTT. It yields the protein CASSSPGSSGNTIYF.

The chain combines TRBV9 with TRBJ2-2, with D possibly TRBD2 on 6 matching bases. Trimming removed 3 bases at V and 5 bases at J, with 11 bases between. The CDR3 runs to 14 residues. Germline CDR1 reads SGDLS; CDR2 reads YYNGEE. Here the CDR3 DNA reads TGTGCCAGCAGCGCAACGGGGGAAACCGGGGAGCTGTTTTTT. Protein: CASSATGETGELFF.

The chain carries TRBV29-1 and TRBJ2-7; tentative D call: TRBD1 (5 bases). The CDR3 has 12 residues. CDR1 and CDR2 from the germline V gene are SQVTM and ANQGSEA. The V end lost 8 bases, the J end lost 2 bases, and 13 bases lay between the germline ends. The CDR3 DNA reads TGCAGCATCTCGGACAAGACCTACGAGCAGTACTTC. Translating it yields CSISDKTYEQYF.